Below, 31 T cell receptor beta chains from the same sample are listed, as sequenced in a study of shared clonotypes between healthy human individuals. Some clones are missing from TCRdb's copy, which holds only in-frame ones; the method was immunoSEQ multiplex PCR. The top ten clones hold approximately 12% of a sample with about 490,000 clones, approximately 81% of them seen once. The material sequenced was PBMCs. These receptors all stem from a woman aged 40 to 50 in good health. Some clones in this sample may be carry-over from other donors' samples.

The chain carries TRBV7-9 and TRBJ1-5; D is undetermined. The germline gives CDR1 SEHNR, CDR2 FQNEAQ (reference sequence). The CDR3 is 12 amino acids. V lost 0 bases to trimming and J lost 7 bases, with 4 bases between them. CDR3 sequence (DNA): TGTGCCAGCAGCTTAGCGGCCCAGCCCCAGCATTTT. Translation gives CASSLAAQPQHF.

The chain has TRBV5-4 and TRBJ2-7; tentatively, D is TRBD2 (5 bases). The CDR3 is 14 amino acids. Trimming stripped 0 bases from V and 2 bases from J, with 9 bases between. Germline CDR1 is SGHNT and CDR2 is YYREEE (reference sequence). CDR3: CASSLGGETYEQYF. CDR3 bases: TGTGCCAGCAGCTTGGGGGGAGAGACCTACGAGCAGTACTTC.

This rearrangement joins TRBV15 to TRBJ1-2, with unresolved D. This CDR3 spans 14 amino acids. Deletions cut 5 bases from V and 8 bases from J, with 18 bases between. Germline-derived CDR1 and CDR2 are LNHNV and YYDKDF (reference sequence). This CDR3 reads CATSRGDTARGYTF. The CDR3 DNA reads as TGTGCCACCAGCCGCGGGGATACTGCCCGGGGCTACACCTTC.

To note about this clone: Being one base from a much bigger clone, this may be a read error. The CDR3 nucleotides are TGTGCCAGCAGCTCCAGAGCAGGGGGCGGCACAGATACGCAGTGTTTT. Protein product: CASSSRAGGGTDTQCF. The chain has TRBV5-8 and TRBJ2-3, with TRBD1 identical over 8 bases. The CDR3 consists of 16 residues. CDR1 SGHTS and CDR2 YDEGEE come from the germline V gene.

CDR3 amino acids: CSADDRAEAFF. CDR3 in DNA: TGCAGTGCTGATGACAGGGCTGAAGCTTTCTTT. The chain couples TRBV20-1 to TRBJ1-1; TRBD1 aligns across 7 bases. The CDR3 is 11 amino acids. The trim removed 5 bases at V and 6 bases at J, leaving 3 bases unmatched. The V gene's germline CDR1 is DFQATT and CDR2 SNEGSKA (reference sequence).

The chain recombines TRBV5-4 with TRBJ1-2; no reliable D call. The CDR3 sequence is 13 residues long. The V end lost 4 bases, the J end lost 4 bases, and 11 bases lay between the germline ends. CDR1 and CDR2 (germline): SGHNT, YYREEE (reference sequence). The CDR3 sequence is CASSHTEIYGYTF. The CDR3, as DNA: TGTGCCAGCAGCCACACAGAGATCTATGGCTACACCTTC.

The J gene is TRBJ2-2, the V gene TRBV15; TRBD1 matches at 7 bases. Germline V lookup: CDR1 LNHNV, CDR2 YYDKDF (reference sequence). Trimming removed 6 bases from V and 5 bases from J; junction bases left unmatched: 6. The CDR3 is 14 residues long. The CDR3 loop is CATSGYRGTGELFF. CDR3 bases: TGTGCCACCAGTGGGTACAGGGGAACCGGGGAGCTGTTTTTT.

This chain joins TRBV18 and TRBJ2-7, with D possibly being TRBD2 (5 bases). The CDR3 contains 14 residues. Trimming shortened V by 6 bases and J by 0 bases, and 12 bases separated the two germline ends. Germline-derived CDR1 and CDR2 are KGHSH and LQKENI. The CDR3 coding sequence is TGTGCCAGCTCCGAAGGGAGAAGCTCCTACGAGCAGTACTTC. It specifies CASSEGRSSYEQYF.

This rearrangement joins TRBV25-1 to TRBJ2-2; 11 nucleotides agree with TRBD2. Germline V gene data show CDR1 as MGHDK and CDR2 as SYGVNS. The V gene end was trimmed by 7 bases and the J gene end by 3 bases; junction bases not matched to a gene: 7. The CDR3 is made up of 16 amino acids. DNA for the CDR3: TGTGCCAGCACTGTGGGACTAGCGGACTACACCGGGGAGCTGTTTTTT. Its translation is CASTVGLADYTGELFF.

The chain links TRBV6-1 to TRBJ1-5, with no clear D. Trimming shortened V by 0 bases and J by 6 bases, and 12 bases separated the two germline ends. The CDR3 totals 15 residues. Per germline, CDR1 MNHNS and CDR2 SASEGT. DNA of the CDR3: TGTGCCAGCAGTGAAGCGCTTTTACATGGTCAGCCCCAGCATTTT. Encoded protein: CASSEALLHGQPQHF.

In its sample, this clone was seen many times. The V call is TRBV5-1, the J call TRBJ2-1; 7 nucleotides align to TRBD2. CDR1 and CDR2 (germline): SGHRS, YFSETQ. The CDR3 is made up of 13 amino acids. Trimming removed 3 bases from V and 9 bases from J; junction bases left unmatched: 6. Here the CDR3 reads CASSYGTTSEQFF. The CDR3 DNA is TGCGCCAGCAGCTATGGGACTACTAGTGAGCAGTTCTTC.

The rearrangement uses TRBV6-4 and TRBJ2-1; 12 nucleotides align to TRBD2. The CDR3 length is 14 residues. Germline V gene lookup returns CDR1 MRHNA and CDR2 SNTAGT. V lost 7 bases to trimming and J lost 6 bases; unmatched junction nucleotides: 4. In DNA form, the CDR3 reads TGTGCCAGCAAGTCGACTAGCGGGAGCAATGAGCAGTTCTTC. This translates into CASKSTSGSNEQFF.

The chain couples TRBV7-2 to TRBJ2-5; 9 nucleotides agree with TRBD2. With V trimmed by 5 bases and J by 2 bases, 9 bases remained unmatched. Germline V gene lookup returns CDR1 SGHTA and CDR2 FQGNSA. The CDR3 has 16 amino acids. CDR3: CASSPRGTSPQETQYF. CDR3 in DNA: TGTGCCAGCAGCCCTCGAGGGACTAGCCCTCAAGAGACCCAGTACTTC.

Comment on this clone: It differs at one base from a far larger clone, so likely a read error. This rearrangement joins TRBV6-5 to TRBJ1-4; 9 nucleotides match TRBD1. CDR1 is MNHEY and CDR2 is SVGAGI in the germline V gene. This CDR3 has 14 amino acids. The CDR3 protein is CASSRTGVGEKLVF. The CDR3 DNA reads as TGTGCCAGCAGTAGGACAGGGGTGGGTGAAAAACTGGTTTTT.

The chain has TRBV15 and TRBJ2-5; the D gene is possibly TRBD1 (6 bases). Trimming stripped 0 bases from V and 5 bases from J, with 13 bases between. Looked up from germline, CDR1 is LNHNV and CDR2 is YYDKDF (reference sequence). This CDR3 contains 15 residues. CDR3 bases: TGTGCCACCAGCAGAGATCTGGGGGCTGAGGAGACCCAGTACTTC. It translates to CATSRDLGAEETQYF.

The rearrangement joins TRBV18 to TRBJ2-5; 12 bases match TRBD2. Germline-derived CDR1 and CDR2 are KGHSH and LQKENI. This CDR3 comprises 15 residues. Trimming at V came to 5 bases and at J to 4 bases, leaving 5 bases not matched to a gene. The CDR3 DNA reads TGTGCCAGCTCAGCGACTAGCGGGAGTCCAGAGACCCAGTACTTC. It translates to CASSATSGSPETQYF.

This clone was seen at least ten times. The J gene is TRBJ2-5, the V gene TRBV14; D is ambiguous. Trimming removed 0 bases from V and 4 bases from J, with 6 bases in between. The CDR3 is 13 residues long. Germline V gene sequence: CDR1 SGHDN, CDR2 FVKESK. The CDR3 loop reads CASSQDGRETQYF. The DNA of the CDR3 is TGTGCCAGCAGCCAAGATGGTAGAGAGACCCAGTACTTC.

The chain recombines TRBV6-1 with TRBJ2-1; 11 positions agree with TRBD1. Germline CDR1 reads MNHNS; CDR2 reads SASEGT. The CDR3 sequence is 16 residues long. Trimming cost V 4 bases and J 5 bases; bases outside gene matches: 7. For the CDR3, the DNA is TGTGCCAGCAGTGTTAGTCCGGGACAGGGGGACAATGAGCAGTTCTTC. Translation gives CASSVSPGQGDNEQFF.

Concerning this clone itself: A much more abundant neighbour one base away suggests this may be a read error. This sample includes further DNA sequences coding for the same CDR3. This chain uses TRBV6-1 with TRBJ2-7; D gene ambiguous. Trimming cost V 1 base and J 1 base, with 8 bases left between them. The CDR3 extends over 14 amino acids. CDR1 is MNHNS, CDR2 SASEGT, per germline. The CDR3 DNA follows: TGTGCCAGCAGTGAAGGGGGTGATTCCTACGAGCAGTACTTC. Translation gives CASSEGGDSYEQYF.

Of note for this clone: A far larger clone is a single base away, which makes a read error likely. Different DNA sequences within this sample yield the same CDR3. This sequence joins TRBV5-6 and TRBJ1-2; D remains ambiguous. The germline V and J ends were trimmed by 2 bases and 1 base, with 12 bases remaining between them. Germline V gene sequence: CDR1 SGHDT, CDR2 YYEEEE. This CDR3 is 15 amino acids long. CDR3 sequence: CASSLYSGVNYGYTF. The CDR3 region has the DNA TGTGCCAGCAGCTTATATTCTGGGGTTAACTATGGCTACACCTTC.

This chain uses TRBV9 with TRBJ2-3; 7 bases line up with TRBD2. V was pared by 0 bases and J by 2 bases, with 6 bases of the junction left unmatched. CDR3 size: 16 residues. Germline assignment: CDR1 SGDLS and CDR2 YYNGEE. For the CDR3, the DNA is TGTGCCAGCAGCGTAGATGCGGGAGTGGTCACAGATACGCAGTATTTT. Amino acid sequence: CASSVDAGVVTDTQYF. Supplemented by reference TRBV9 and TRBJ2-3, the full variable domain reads DSGVTQTPKHLITATGQRVTLRCSPRSGDLSVYWYQQSLDQGLQFLIQYYNGEERAKGNILERFSAQQFPDLHSELNLSSLELGDSALYFCASSVDAGVVTDTQYFGPGTRLTVL.

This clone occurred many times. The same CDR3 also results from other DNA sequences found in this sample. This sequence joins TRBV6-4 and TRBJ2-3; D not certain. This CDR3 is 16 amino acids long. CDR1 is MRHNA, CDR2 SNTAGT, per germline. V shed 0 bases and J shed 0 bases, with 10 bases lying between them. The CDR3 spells CASSDSVATSTDTQYF. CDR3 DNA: TGTGCCAGCAGTGACTCAGTGGCAACTAGCACAGATACGCAGTATTTT.

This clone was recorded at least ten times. Written as DNA, the CDR3 is TGTGCCAGCAGCTTAGGGACAGGCGGCAGATTTGATCAGCCCCAGCATTTT. Amino acid sequence: CASSLGTGGRFDQPQHF. V gene TRBV7-8 combines with J gene TRBJ1-5; 7 bases map to TRBD1. V lost 1 base and J lost 5; bases outside the gene matches: 11. This CDR3 has 17 amino acids. Germline V gene data show CDR1 as SGHVS and CDR2 as FQNEAQ.

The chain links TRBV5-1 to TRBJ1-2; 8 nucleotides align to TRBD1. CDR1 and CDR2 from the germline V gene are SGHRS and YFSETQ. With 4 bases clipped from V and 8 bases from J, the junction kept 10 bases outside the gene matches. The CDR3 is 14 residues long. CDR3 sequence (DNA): TGCGCCAGCAGCGCCGGGACAGGAACAGGGGGCTACACCTTC. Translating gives CASSAGTGTGGYTF.

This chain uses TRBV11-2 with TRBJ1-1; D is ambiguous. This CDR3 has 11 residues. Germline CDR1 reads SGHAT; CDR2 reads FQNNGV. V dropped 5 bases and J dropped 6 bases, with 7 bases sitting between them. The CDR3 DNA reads TGTGCCAGCAGCCAGTTTGCTGAAGCTTTCTTT. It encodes CASSQFAEAFF.

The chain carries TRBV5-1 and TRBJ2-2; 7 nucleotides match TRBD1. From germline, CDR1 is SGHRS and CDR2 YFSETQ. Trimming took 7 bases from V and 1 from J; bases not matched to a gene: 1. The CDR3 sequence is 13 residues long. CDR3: CASGQENTGELFF. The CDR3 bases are TGCGCCAGCGGACAGGAGAACACCGGGGAGCTGTTTTTT.

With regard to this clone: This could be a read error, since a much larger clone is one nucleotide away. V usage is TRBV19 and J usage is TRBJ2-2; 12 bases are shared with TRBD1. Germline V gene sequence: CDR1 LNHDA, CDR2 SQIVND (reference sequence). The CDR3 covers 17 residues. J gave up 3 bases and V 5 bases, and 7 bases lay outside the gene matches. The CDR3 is CASSLRGTGGYTGELFF. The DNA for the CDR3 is TGTGCCAGTAGTCTGAGGGGGACAGGGGGCTACACCGGGGAGCTGTTTTTT.

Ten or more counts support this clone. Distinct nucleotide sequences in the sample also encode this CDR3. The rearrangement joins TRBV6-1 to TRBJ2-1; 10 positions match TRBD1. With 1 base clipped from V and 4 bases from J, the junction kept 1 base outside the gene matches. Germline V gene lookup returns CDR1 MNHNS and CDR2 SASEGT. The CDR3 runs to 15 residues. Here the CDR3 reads CASSEEGQGYNEQFF. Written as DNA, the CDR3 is TGTGCCAGCAGTGAAGAGGGACAGGGGTACAATGAGCAGTTCTTC.

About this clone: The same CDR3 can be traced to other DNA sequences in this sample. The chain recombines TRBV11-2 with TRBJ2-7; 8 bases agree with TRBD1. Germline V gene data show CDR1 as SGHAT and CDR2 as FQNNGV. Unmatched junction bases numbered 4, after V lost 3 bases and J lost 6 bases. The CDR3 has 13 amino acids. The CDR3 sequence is CASSFQGAGEQYF. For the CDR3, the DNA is TGTGCCAGCAGCTTTCAGGGGGCAGGCGAGCAGTACTTC.

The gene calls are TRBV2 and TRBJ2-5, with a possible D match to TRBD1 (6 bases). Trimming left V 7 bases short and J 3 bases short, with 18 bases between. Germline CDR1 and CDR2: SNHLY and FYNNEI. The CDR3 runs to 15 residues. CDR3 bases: TGTGCCAGCACCCTGAGGGGGACGGTTGAAGAGACCCAGTACTTC. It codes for CASTLRGTVEETQYF.

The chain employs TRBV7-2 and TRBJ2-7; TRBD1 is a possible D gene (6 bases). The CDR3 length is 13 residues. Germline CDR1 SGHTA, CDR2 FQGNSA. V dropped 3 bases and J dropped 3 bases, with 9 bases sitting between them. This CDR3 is CASSFLQGYEQYF. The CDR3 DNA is TGTGCCAGCAGCTTTCTACAGGGCTACGAGCAGTACTTC.